This TCR beta chain was sequenced for a study of blood T cell repertoires in COVID-19. Looking at the study overall: There were acute and convalescent COVID-19 samples, and they came from the United States, Italy and Spain. T cells, B-cell-depleted T cells, or PBMCs supplied cDNA or gDNA.

This clone has at least ten counts. Study processing details: Amplifying reference gene primers gave estimates of nucleated cell counts. Using immunoSEQ multiplex PCR, the repertoire was profiled, and TCRdb retains in-frame clones only, with some absent. V, J and clone size reflect that table, while D and trimming were determined from the DNA. The sample gives about 150,000 clones, roughly 80% of which show up once; 3.7% is in the top ten. There are 15 residues in the CDR3. The V gene lost 1 base and the J gene lost 5 bases, with 14 bases spanning the gap. Germline V lookup: CDR1 ENHRY, CDR2 SYGVKD. The chain carries TRBV10-3 and TRBJ1-2; weak D call: TRBD1 (5 bases). The sequence was collected from a woman aged 80 or over with acute or convalescent COVID-19. The sample comprised peripheral blood. CDR3 DNA: TGTGCCATCAGTGAGTTGCAGGGAGGACCTTATGGCTACACCTTC. It codes for CAISELQGGPYGYTF.